Below, 11 T cell receptor beta chains from the same sample are listed, as sequenced in a study of shared clonotypes between healthy human individuals (TCRdb year 2020). The library was produced with the immunoSEQ multiplex PCR assay. TCRdb took over this immuneACCESS table, retaining in-frame rearrangements with V and J assigned. Such tables are incomplete; in checked studies, under half of the missing clones stem from an unresolved V gene, and the remainder is unexplained. Within this sample are about 2.3 million clones, with roughly 90% of them counted one time only. The ten largest account for 0.37% of the sample. Sequencing input: naive CD4+ T cells from PBMCs. The cell subset or site label on this specimen signifies: CD45RA+ positively selected. The receptors here all came from a man aged 18 to 30 in good health. Some clones in this sample may be carry-over from other donors' samples.

This chain connects TRBV11-2 to TRBJ2-7; a weak D match, TRBD2 (5 bases). The length of the CDR3 is 15 residues. CDR1 and CDR2 (germline): SGHAT, FQNNGV. Deletions cut 3 bases from V and 7 bases from J, with 19 bases between. The CDR3 coding sequence is TGTGCCAGCAGCTTCAGTGCGGGCAGCCCTCTAGAGCAGTACTTC. It codes for CASSFSAGSPLEQYF.

V gene TRBV7-9 combines with J gene TRBJ2-5; D is unclear. The DNA end is a closer match to TRBJ2-7, so the J assignment may be wrong. Per the germline V gene, CDR1 is SEHNR and CDR2 is FQNEAQ (reference sequence). The CDR3 spans 15 residues. CDR3 nucleotides: TGTGCCAGCAGCTTCTATTCCGCCAAGGCCGACGAGCAGTACTTC. Translation gives CASSFYSAKADEQYF.

The rearrangement uses TRBV6-1 and TRBJ2-7, with D hard to call. The germline CDR1 and CDR2 sequences are MNHNS and SASEGT. This CDR3 has 13 amino acids. Trimming pared 3 bases from V and 0 bases from J, leaving 6 bases between. The CDR3 sequence is CASSDHGSYEQYF. DNA for the CDR3: TGTGCCAGCAGTGATCACGGCTCCTACGAGCAGTACTTC.

The chain uses TRBV7-6 and TRBJ2-7; maybe TRBD1 (6 bases). The CDR3 is 13 amino acids. Germline loops: CDR1 SGHVS, CDR2 FNYEAQ. V was trimmed by 5 bases and J by 2 bases, leaving 10 bases between them. CDR3 sequence reads: CASSPRQAYEQYF. DNA of the CDR3: TGTGCCAGCAGCCCAAGACAGGCCTACGAGCAGTACTTC.

This rearrangement joins TRBV7-6 to TRBJ2-5; TRBD2 aligns across 15 bases. This CDR3 has 17 amino acids. V shed 5 bases and J 2 bases; nucleotides not matched to a gene: 6. CDR1 and CDR2 from the germline V gene are SGHVS and FNYEAQ. The CDR3 region is CASSKGLAGGLQETQYF. The DNA of the CDR3 is TGTGCCAGCAGCAAGGGACTAGCGGGAGGCCTACAAGAGACCCAGTACTTC.

This clone appeared a single time. The rearrangement links TRBV30 to TRBJ1-6; maybe TRBD1 (6 bases). This CDR3 contains 14 residues. The V gene lost 4 bases and the J gene lost 7 bases, with 14 bases spanning the gap. CDR1 is GTSNPN, CDR2 SVGIG, per germline (reference sequence). For the CDR3, the DNA is TGTGCCTGGACCCACTGGGACAAGAATTCACCCCTCCACTTT. It codes for CAWTHWDKNSPLHF.

The chain couples TRBV5-8 to TRBJ2-5; a possible D gene is TRBD1 (5 bases). V was cut by 4 bases and J by 2 bases, with 9 bases left in between. Germline assignment: CDR1 SGHTS and CDR2 YDEGEE. This CDR3 spans 13 amino acids. CDR3 region: CASSKNRQETQYF. CDR3 nucleotides: TGTGCCAGCAGCAAAAACAGGCAAGAGACCCAGTACTTC.

The chain joins TRBV2 to TRBJ2-1; D not resolved. The CDR3 totals 11 residues. Deletions cut 2 bases from V and 9 bases from J, with 5 bases between. In germline, CDR1 is SNHLY, CDR2 FYNNEI. The DNA for the CDR3 is TGTGCCAGCAGTGAATTTGGTGAGCAGTTCTTC. It translates to CASSEFGEQFF.

The chain links TRBV21-1 to TRBJ2-7; TRBD1, as called in the table, went unchecked against the DNA. TRBV21-1 corresponds to a pseudogene. The CDR3 spans 13 residues. CDR3 DNA: TGTGCCAGCAGCAAAGGACACCGCTACGAGCAGTACTTC. It codes for CASSKGHRYEQYF.

V is TRBV18 and J is TRBJ2-3; no definite D call. In germline, CDR1 is KGHSH, CDR2 LQKENI. The CDR3 has 13 residues. V was pared by 6 bases and J by 2 bases, with 9 bases between. The DNA for the CDR3 is TGTGCCAGCTCTCAGACCCTCACAGATACGCAGTATTTT. Protein product: CASSQTLTDTQYF.

This rearrangement joins TRBV25-1 to TRBJ2-5; weak D call: TRBD2 (5 bases). Trimming cost V 6 bases and J 5 bases, with 13 bases left between them. The CDR3 has 13 residues. CDR1 is MGHDK and CDR2 is SYGVNS in the germline V gene. The chain's CDR3 is CASSLHGGETQYF. The CDR3 region has the DNA TGTGCCAGCAGCTTGCATGGAGGTGAGACCCAGTACTTC.